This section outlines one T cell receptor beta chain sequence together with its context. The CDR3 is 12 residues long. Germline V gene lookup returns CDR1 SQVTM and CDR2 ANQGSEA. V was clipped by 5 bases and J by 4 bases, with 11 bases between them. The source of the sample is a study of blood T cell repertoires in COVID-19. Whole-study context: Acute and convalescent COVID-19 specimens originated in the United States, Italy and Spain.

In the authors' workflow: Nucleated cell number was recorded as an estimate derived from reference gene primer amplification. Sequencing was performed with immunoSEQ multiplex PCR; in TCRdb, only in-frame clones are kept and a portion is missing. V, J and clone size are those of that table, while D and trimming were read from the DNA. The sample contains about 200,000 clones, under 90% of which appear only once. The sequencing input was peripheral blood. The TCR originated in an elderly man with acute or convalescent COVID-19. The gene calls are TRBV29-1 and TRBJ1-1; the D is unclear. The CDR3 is CSVNRAGTEAFF. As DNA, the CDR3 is TGCAGCGTTAATAGGGCGGGCACTGAAGCTTTCTTT.